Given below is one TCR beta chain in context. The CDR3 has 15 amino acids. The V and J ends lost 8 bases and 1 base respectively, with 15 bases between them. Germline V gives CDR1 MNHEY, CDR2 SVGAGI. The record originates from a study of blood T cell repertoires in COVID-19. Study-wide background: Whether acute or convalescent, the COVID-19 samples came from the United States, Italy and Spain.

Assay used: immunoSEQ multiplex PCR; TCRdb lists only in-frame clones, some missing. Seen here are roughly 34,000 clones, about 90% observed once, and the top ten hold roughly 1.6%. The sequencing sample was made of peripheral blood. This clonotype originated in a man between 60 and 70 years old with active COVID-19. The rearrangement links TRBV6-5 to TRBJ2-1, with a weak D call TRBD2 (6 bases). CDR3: CASSAGYGSYNEQFF. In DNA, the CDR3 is TGTGCCAGCTCCGCGGGATACGGGTCCTACAATGAGCAGTTCTTC.